This T cell receptor (beta chain) derives from a study of T-cell memory formation after mild COVID-19. Study as a whole: Across donors, TCR clusters were largely donor specific.

From 5'RACE with constant-segment primers came TCR alpha and TCR beta cDNA libraries that carried sample barcodes and UMIs. From the 5' RACE reads, TCRdb called clonotypes with MiXCR, one entry per CDR3 protein. The repertoire holds 350,000 to 500,000 distinct CDR3 sequences, with roughly 18% as singletons. Germline-derived CDR1 and CDR2 are SGHRS and YFSETQ. V was pared by 3 bases and J by 0 bases, with 12 bases between. This CDR3 has 16 residues. Study-wide results and limits: Clones from the second wave (peaking day 37) had unconfirmed SARS-CoV-2 specificity. The study found balanced CD4/CD8 in clones contracting day 15 to 85 and a CD4+ lean in later expanders.

As regards this clonotype: Its specificity is not known.

The rearrangement joins TRBV5-1 to TRBJ1-4, with TRBD1 as a possible D gene (6 bases). The sequenced sample consisted of PBMCs or a T cell subset sorted from them (not recorded which). The sequence was collected from a man aged 18 to 29 who had mild COVID-19 (a few samples of this study predate the infection). Cell type and time point are not known. The CDR3 bases are TGCGCCAGCAGCTCGGACAGCACAGCAACTAATGAAAAACTGTTTTTT. It codes for CASSSDSTATNEKLFF.